The T cell receptor (beta chain) described here comes from a study of blood T cell repertoires in COVID-19. Looking at the study overall: Sources were T cells, B-cell-depleted T cells, or PBMCs; the material itself was cDNA or gDNA.

This CDR3 region has 14 residues. CDR1 and CDR2 (germline): SGHDN, FVKESK. V shed 2 bases, J shed 12 bases, and the junction held 5 bases outside the gene matches. This study enrolled people aged roughly 18 to 90 from 20 to 25 US geographic areas. Donors in Cohort 3 who had recovered were those with two negative PCRs, healthcare professional clearance, or resolution of their symptoms. In the authors' methods: Scientists estimated how many nucleated cells there were by amplifying reference gene primers. Sequencing used immunoSEQ multiplex PCR; TCRdb keeps in-frame clones, though not all of them. V, J and clone size were drawn from that table, and D and trimming were deduced from the DNA. The table shows about 210,000 clones, with 70% to 90% occurring only once.

The chain is built from TRBV14 and TRBJ2-1; 12 bases align to TRBD2. Sequencing used PBMCs or T cells enriched from blood (not recorded which). This TCR was sampled from a young woman who had recovered from COVID-19. The CDR3 coding sequence is TGTGCCAGCAGCCAACAGACTAGCGGGGGCTCGCAGTTCTTC. It translates to CASSQQTSGGSQFF.